This T cell receptor beta chain was identified in a study of shared clonotypes between healthy human individuals. Findings and caveats of the study: Roughly 5% of naive CD4 clonotypes were common to a few donors.

At a deep level, the assay was run. In the original processing: Because ImmunoSEQ provided only junction sequences with no quality scores, the filtering differed. This table comes from immunoSEQ multiplex PCR, and its TCRdb copy is limited to in-frame clones, with some not included. From that table come the V and J calls and clone size; the DNA was used to work out D and trimming. The sample contains just over 2,000,000 clones, 85% to 95% of which appear only once. V was pared by 4 bases and J by 5 bases, with 2 bases of the junction left unmatched. Germline assignment: CDR1 SGHNT and CDR2 YYREEE (reference sequence). The CDR3 has 14 residues. Naive CD8 isolation took CD45RO-negative cells positively selected for CCR7 and excluded terminally differentiated effector memory CD45RA+ cells. As concerns this clone: Its cognate antigen is unknown.

Sequenced input: naive CD8+ T cells sorted from blood. This sequence was found in a man aged 18 to 30 in good health. This chain uses TRBV5-4 with TRBJ2-3; TRBD2 matches at 12 bases. In nucleotides, the CDR3 is TGTGCCAGCAGCCGACTAGCGGGGGAAGATACGCAGTATTTT. Translation gives CASSRLAGEDTQYF.